The rows below give T cell receptor beta chains drawn from one sample of a study of T cell repertoires in ileal Crohn's disease. Using immunoSEQ multiplex PCR, the repertoire was profiled, and TCRdb retains in-frame clones only, with some absent. Of about 17,000 clones detected, over 45% appear once; the ten largest clones hold 5% to 7%. The sample comprised ileal tissue. The receptors come from an adult with Crohn's disease. Each CDR3 is given with its conserved first and last residue.

CDR3 length	V gene	J gene	CDR3 protein
15	TRBV5-1	TRBJ2-1	CASSPIRDRVYEQFF
13	TRBV5-1	TRBJ2-5	CASSATGGETQYF
11	TRBV20-1	TRBJ2-7	CSARTQLEQYF
13	TRBV29-1	TRBJ2-5	CSVGGEVWETQYF
15	TRBV28	TRBJ2-7	CASSFGGTGINEQYF
14	TRBV6-5	TRBJ2-7	CASSWAGGRYEQYF
16	TRBV30	TRBJ1-5	CAWSRAGGYSNQPQHF
16	TRBV7-8	TRBJ2-1	CASSPNRVTSGHEQFF
15	TRBV6-1	TRBJ1-1	CASRPLDRGGTEAFF
14	TRBV6-6	TRBJ1-6	CASRWQGAGSPLHF
14	TRBV2	TRBJ2-1	CASSRDRSYNEQFF
16	TRBV7-9	TRBJ2-3	CASSPGLAGVADTQYF
14	TRBV2	TRBJ2-1	CASSERTSGYEQFF
13	TRBV6-1	TRBJ2-2	CAIRRGNTGELFF
15	TRBV19	TRBJ2-3	CASSTGQGAGDTQYF
16	TRBV9	TRBJ2-1	CASSVASDSSYNEQFF
17	TRBV7-6	TRBJ2-2	CASSFSTGSIVAGELFF
13	TRBV19	TRBJ1-5	CATARTGNQPQHF
15	TRBV15	TRBJ1-1	CATSRIRNLITEAFF
15	TRBV27	TRBJ2-1	CASSLSNYLGDEQFF
14	TRBV2	TRBJ2-5	CASRSAGPQETQYF
17	TRBV9	TRBJ1-3	CASSVTVDREYGNTIYF
15	TRBV5-4	TRBJ1-1	CASRADRGRGTEAFF
15	TRBV5-1	TRBJ2-7	CASKGGLAGAAEQYF
16	TRBV19	TRBJ2-3	CASSLNTGVIGDTQYF
18	TRBV5-7	TRBJ2-2	CASSWVGETLGNTGELFF
13	TRBV2	TRBJ2-2	CASSEAREGELFF